The clone carrying this T cell receptor beta chain came up many times. The antigen is undetermined. The sample originates from a study of T cell repertoires in cytomegalovirus infection. Overall study context: Indicated by public TCR beta signatures were CMV infection and matching HLA type.

The study's findings and limits: CMV carriers having the relevant HLA were flagged by cumulative public TCR beta family frequency.

This CDR3 contains 13 residues. Germline V gene data show CDR1 as SGHTA and CDR2 as FQGNSA. V was pared by 5 bases and J by 1 base, with 6 bases between. TCRdb itself ran the reads through MiXCR, one entry per CDR3 protein. Of 150,000 to 200,000 distinct CDR3 sequences in the sample, around 15% were seen once. The chain is built from TRBV7-2 and TRBJ1-5; D unresolved. The source material was PBMCs. The clonotype was recovered from a human donor in good health (CMV status not recorded). Some clones in this sample may be carry-over from other donors' samples. CDR3 sequence reads: CASSPGSNQPQHF. The CDR3 DNA is TGTGCCAGCAGCCCGGGAAGCAATCAGCCCCAGCATTTT.